Below are 12 T cell receptor beta chains sequenced from a single sample in a study of blood T cell repertoires in COVID-19. Profiled with immunoSEQ multiplex PCR; TCRdb holds only in-frame clones, not every one. This sample carries just over 35,000 clones, around 90% of them seen once, and the ten largest clones take just over 20%. The sequenced material came from peripheral blood. The receptors originated from a man aged 60 to 69 with acute or convalescent COVID-19.

The V gene is TRBV2, the J gene TRBJ1-2; 8 nucleotides line up with TRBD1. This CDR3 has 16 residues. Per germline, CDR1 SNHLY and CDR2 FYNNEI. V shed 2 bases and J 4 bases; nucleotides not matched to a gene: 9. The CDR3 DNA follows: TGTGCCAGCAGTGAACAAGGGACAGGAAAAGCCTATGGCTACACCTTC. It translates to CASSEQGTGKAYGYTF. Filled out from reference TRBV2 and TRBJ1-2, the complete variable domain reads EPEVTQTPSHQVTQMGQEVILRCVPISNHLYFYWYRQILGQKVEFLVSFYNNEISEKSEIFDDQFSVERPDGSNFTLKIRSTKLEDSAMYFCASSEQGTGKAYGYTFGSGTRLTVV.

V and J are TRBV28 and TRBJ2-7, with 8 bases aligning to TRBD1. Germline V gene lookup returns CDR1 MDHEN and CDR2 SYDVKM. The CDR3 runs 15 residues. The V segment lost 5 bases and the J segment 0 bases; nucleotides outside the gene matches: 6. The CDR3 protein is CASSPGTGDSYEQYV. CDR3 DNA sequence: TGTGCCAGCAGTCCCGGGACAGGAGACTCCTACGAGCAGTACGTC.

V is TRBV29-1 and J is TRBJ2-6; no clear D. In germline, CDR1 is SQVTM, CDR2 ANQGSEA. The CDR3 spans 12 residues. Deletions cut 7 bases from V and 4 bases from J, with 8 bases between. DNA for the CDR3: TGCAGCGCCTTAGTGGGGGCCAACGTCCTGACTTTC. Translation gives CSALVGANVLTF. Using reference TRBV29-1 and TRBJ2-6 for the parts outside the CDR3, the full variable domain is SAVISQKPSRDICQRGTSLTIQCQVDSQVTMMFWYRQQPGQSLTLIATANQGSEATYESGFVIDKFPISRPNLTFSTLTVSNMSPEDSSIYLCSALVGANVLTFGAGSRLTVL.

The rearrangement uses TRBV27 and TRBJ1-5, with TRBD1 as a possible D gene (6 bases). The CDR3 length is 13 residues. Per germline, CDR1 MNHEY and CDR2 SMNVEV (reference sequence). Trimming left V 5 bases short and J 3 bases short, with 8 bases between. CDR3 region: CASSQGYNQPQHF. Written as DNA, the CDR3 is TGTGCCAGCAGTCAGGGGTACAATCAGCCCCAGCATTTT.

The chain employs TRBV7-6 and TRBJ2-7, with D maybe TRBD2 (6 bases). Germline CDR1 reads SGHVS; CDR2 reads FNYEAQ. The CDR3 runs to 13 residues. V shed 5 bases and J shed 0 bases, with 8 bases lying between them. CDR3 nucleotides: TGTGCCAGCAGCCCCGGGGGCTCCTACGAGCAGTACTTC. Amino acids: CASSPGGSYEQYF.

The CDR3 region has the DNA TGTGCCACCAGTGTAGCTAGCGGCACCGGGGAGCTGTTTTTT. Encoded protein: CATSVASGTGELFF. This chain joins TRBV24-1 and TRBJ2-2; 7 bases agree with TRBD2. The CDR3 is made up of 14 amino acids. The germline V gene has CDR1 KGHDR and CDR2 SFDVKD. The J segment lost 4 bases and the V segment lost 5 bases, leaving 3 bases of the junction unmatched.

The V and J genes are TRBV2 and TRBJ2-3; D is undetermined. CDR1 and CDR2 from the germline V gene are SNHLY and FYNNEI. Trimming stripped 4 bases from V and 6 bases from J, with 14 bases between. The CDR3 runs to 14 residues. The CDR3, as DNA: TGTGCCAGCAGTGTGCGAGCGCAAGTGGATACGCAGTATTTT. Translating it yields CASSVRAQVDTQYF.

The chain recombines TRBV29-1 with TRBJ2-1; 11 bases agree with TRBD2. The trim removed 6 bases at V and 7 bases at J, leaving 8 bases unmatched. Germline V gene data show CDR1 as SQVTM and CDR2 as ANQGSEA. This CDR3 spans 14 amino acids. CDR3 in DNA: TGCAGCGTGGACCTAGCGGGAGGTTCAAATGAGCAGTTCTTC. Translated, it gives CSVDLAGGSNEQFF.

This chain links TRBV21-1 with TRBJ1-1; the table's D call, TRBD1, was not checked against the DNA. TRBV21-1 is noted as a pseudogene. The CDR3 totals 16 residues. The CDR3 sequence is CASSKGAGYRSTEAFF. For the CDR3, the DNA is TGTGCCAGCAGCAAAGGGGCAGGGTATAGGAGCACTGAAGCTTTCTTT.

The rearrangement joins TRBV7-9 to TRBJ2-5; D possibly corresponds to TRBD2 (5 bases). The CDR3 has 15 amino acids. Looked up from germline, CDR1 is SEHNR and CDR2 is FQNEAQ (reference sequence). V was shortened by 2 bases and J by 5 bases, with 15 bases between the two germline ends. The CDR3 sequence: CASSLSSAAVETQYF. In DNA, the CDR3 is TGTGCCAGCAGCTTATCCTCGGCAGCGGTGGAGACCCAGTACTTC. The full variable domain, rest sourced from reference TRBV7-9 and TRBJ2-5, is DTGVSQNPRHKITKRGQNVTFRCDPISEHNRLYWYRQTLGQGPEFLTYFQNEAQLEKSRLLSDRFSAERPKGSFSTLEIQRTEQGDSAMYLCASSLSSAAVETQYFGPGTRLLVL.

The chain combines TRBV7-2 with TRBJ1-5; 7 nucleotides line up with TRBD1. Trimming at V came to 0 bases and at J to 6 bases, leaving 5 bases not matched to a gene. The CDR3 is made up of 15 amino acids. CDR1 SGHTA and CDR2 FQGNSA come from the germline V gene. CDR3 protein: CASSLATGDRQPQHF. The CDR3 DNA is TGTGCCAGCAGCTTAGCTACAGGGGACCGTCAGCCCCAGCATTTT.

The V gene is TRBV9, the J gene TRBJ1-6, with TRBD1 matching over 7 bases. The CDR3 contains 14 residues. Germline V gene data show CDR1 as SGDLS and CDR2 as YYNGEE. J was trimmed by 6 bases and V by 3 bases; bases with no gene match: 3. CDR3 in amino acids: CASSARDSNSPLHF. CDR3 coding DNA: TGTGCCAGCAGCGCTCGGGACAGTAATTCACCCCTCCACTTT.